The 3 T cell receptor beta chains below all came from one sample that was sequenced in a study of blood T cell repertoires in COVID-19. The protocol was immunoSEQ multiplex PCR, while the TCRdb copy is restricted to in-frame clones and leaves out a portion. The table lists about 140,000 clones, approximately 90% of them singletons. Sequences were obtained from peripheral blood. The receptors stem from a man in his fifties or sixties with active or convalescent COVID-19.

This sequence joins TRBV29-1 and TRBJ1-5; perhaps TRBD1 as D (6 bases). Trimming took off 6 bases at V and 2 bases at J, with 11 bases between the two ends. Germline lookup yields CDR1 SQVTM and CDR2 ANQGSEA. The CDR3 runs to 13 residues. In DNA form, the CDR3 reads TGCAGCGTCGCGGACAGAGGCAATCAGCCCCAGCATTTT. It yields the protein CSVADRGNQPQHF.

The chain has TRBV5-5 and TRBJ2-7, with D tentatively TRBD2 (5 bases). The CDR3 loop spans 12 amino acids. Germline CDR1 is SGHKS and CDR2 is YYEKEE (reference sequence). V was pared by 4 bases and J by 6 bases, with 11 bases between. CDR3 nucleotides: TGTGCCAGCAGCCCGCGGGTCCGCGAGCAGTACTTC. The encoded protein is CASSPRVREQYF.

The chain uses TRBV18 and TRBJ1-5; no definite D call. Looked up from germline, CDR1 is KGHSH and CDR2 is LQKENI. This CDR3 has 15 residues. The V and J ends lost 3 bases and 0 bases respectively, with 9 bases between them. The CDR3 loop is CASSPNSNSNQPQHF. The CDR3 DNA sequence: TGTGCCAGCTCACCTAACAGCAATAGCAATCAGCCCCAGCATTTT.